A single sample gave rise to the 5 T cell receptor beta chains below, sequenced in a study of Ad26.COV2.S vaccination and SARS-CoV-2 variants. Treatment reported: around 19 received Ad26.COV2.S at low or high dose, single or two shots; a few received placebo; per-sample allocation not given. Day 63 after the first vaccine or placebo injection was the time point for sampling. Sequenced by immunoSEQ multiplex PCR; TCRdb stores in-frame clones only, minus some. The table lists roughly 700,000 clones, roughly nine tenths of them singletons. This specimen consisted of peripheral blood, obtained in a trial of Ad26.COV2.S vaccine versus placebo. The receptors derive from a person aged 18-60 years who received the Ad26.COV2.S COVID-19 vaccine or a placebo.

The chain combines TRBV29-1 with TRBJ1-1, with D unclear. V lost 4 bases to trimming and J lost 5 bases, with 17 bases between them. CDR1 SQVTM and CDR2 ANQGSEA come from the germline V gene. The CDR3 is 14 amino acids. CDR3 sequence: CSVARTPIRTEAFF. The CDR3 DNA reads TGCAGCGTTGCGCGGACCCCAATTCGGACTGAAGCTTTCTTT. The variable domain in full, with the rest retrieved from reference TRBV29-1 and TRBJ1-1, is SAVISQKPSRDICQRGTSLTIQCQVDSQVTMMFWYRQQPGQSLTLIATANQGSEATYESGFVIDKFPISRPNLTFSTLTVSNMSPEDSSIYLCSVARTPIRTEAFFGQGTRLTVV.

The gene calls are TRBV27 and TRBJ2-1, with 15 bases lining up with TRBD2. CDR3 length: 18 residues. Germline trimming cut 1 base from V and 8 bases from J; bases unmatched to any gene: 9. CDR1 is MNHEY, CDR2 SMNVEV, per germline (reference sequence). Here the CDR3 reads CASSLWGTSGRRSDEQFF. In DNA, the CDR3 is TGTGCCAGCAGTTTATGGGGGACTAGCGGGAGGCGCTCCGATGAGCAGTTCTTC.

This chain connects TRBV7-2 to TRBJ1-6; weak D call: TRBD1 (5 bases). Per the germline V gene, CDR1 is SGHTA and CDR2 is FQGNSA. The CDR3 has 15 amino acids. V dropped 2 bases and J dropped 3 bases, with 8 bases sitting between them. CDR3 loop: CASSLSGHYNSPLHF. As DNA, the CDR3 is TGTGCCAGCAGCTTATCTGGACACTATAATTCACCCCTCCACTTT.

Concerning this clone itself: This same CDR3 is encoded by further DNA sequences in the sample. The chain recombines TRBV3-1 (or the pseudogene TRBV3-2) with TRBJ2-1; 7 bases agree with TRBD1. CDR1 and CDR2 (germline): LGHDT, YNNKEL (reference sequence). CDR3 size: 13 residues. Trimming took 3 bases from V and 4 from J; bases not matched to a gene: 0. The CDR3 reads CASSQTGYNEQFF. The CDR3, as DNA: TGTGCCAGCAGCCAGACAGGGTACAATGAGCAGTTCTTC.

The rearrangement joins TRBV19 to TRBJ1-4; 9 nucleotides line up with TRBD1. Germline loops: CDR1 LNHDA, CDR2 SQIVND (reference sequence). There are 16 residues in the CDR3. The trim removed 5 bases at V and 7 bases at J, leaving 11 bases unmatched. DNA for the CDR3: TGTGCCAGTAGTGCCTATCGGACAGGGGAAGGTGAAAAACTGTTTTTT. Its translation: CASSAYRTGEGEKLFF.